This TCR beta chain was captured in a study of early T cells in non-severe SARS-CoV-2 infection. Study-wide results and caveats: Reliance on VDJdb matching favored anti-spike CD8 responses; private and CD4 specificities were missed.

The CDR3 is 13 amino acids. Germline CDR1 reads SGHKS; CDR2 reads YYEKEE (reference sequence). V was cut by 2 bases and J by 6 bases, with 9 bases left in between. TCRdb passed the 5' RACE reads through MiXCR, listing each CDR3 protein once. The table lists about 35,000 distinct CDR3 sequences, over 4.5% of them singletons. This clonotype was counted many times. What it binds is not known. The chain links TRBV5-5 to TRBJ1-5; D possibly corresponds to TRBD1 (5 bases). The sample consisted of whole blood. This TCR was recovered from an adult who was a healthcare worker with PCR-confirmed SARS-CoV-2 infection or an uninfected control (not recorded which). CDR3 amino acids: CASSFLGGQPQHF. Written as DNA, the CDR3 is TGTGCCAGCAGCTTCCTTGGGGGTCAGCCCCAGCATTTT.